Included here is one TCR beta chain sequence, with context. Trimming pared 10 bases from V and 0 bases from J, leaving 19 bases between. Germline loops: CDR1 MNHEY, CDR2 SVGAGI. The CDR3 runs 16 residues. The sample belongs to a study of blood T cells in healthy people across ages. The sample providers were healthy Caucasian people from Russia, aged about 6 to 100. Donors gave roughly 10 milliliters of peripheral blood apiece. It was with a sample-barcoded 5' primer and a J-beta primer mix that a second PCR of roughly 7 to 12 cycles was run. Each of the cDNA molecules was tagged by a template-switch adaptor with 12 random nucleotides. One entry per CDR3 protein, called by TCRdb with MiXCR from the 5' RACE reads. The sample shows 1.5 million to 2 million distinct CDR3 sequences, approximately 28% of them seen only once.

The chain uses TRBV6-5 and TRBJ2-4; a weak D match, TRBD1 (6 bases). The specimen was blood. This TCR came from a woman in her twenties or thirties in good health. This CDR3 reads CANAPGWGLAKNIQYF. CDR3 DNA: TGTGCCAACGCCCCGGGCTGGGGGCTAGCCAAAAACATTCAGTACTTC.